The sequence of this T cell receptor beta chain was determined in a study of PD-1 blockade in mismatch repair-deficient tumors. Study details: Enrolled about 2013-2017, patients had progressing, pretreated mismatch repair-deficient cancers of approximately 13 types.

V lost 7 bases to trimming and J lost 4 bases; unmatched junction nucleotides: 14. CDR1 and CDR2 from the germline V gene are SGHDT and YYEEEE. The CDR3 consists of 15 residues. All patients were mismatch repair deficient, assessed by either PCR or immunohistochemistry. TCR sequencing covered a few patients who responded to pembrolizumab. Sequencing used immunoSEQ multiplex PCR; TCRdb keeps in-frame clones, though not all of them. The table lists roughly 40,000 clones, 85% of them singletons. The sequencing here drew on peripheral blood, taken 76 weeks after starting pembrolizumab. J is TRBJ2-7 and V is TRBV5-6, with TRBD1 matching 7 bases. The origin of this receptor is an adult with mismatch repair-deficient cancer. The CDR3 sequence: CASGYSGQGVYEQYF. CDR3 bases: TGTGCCAGCGGCTACTCTGGGCAGGGGGTGTACGAGCAGTACTTC.